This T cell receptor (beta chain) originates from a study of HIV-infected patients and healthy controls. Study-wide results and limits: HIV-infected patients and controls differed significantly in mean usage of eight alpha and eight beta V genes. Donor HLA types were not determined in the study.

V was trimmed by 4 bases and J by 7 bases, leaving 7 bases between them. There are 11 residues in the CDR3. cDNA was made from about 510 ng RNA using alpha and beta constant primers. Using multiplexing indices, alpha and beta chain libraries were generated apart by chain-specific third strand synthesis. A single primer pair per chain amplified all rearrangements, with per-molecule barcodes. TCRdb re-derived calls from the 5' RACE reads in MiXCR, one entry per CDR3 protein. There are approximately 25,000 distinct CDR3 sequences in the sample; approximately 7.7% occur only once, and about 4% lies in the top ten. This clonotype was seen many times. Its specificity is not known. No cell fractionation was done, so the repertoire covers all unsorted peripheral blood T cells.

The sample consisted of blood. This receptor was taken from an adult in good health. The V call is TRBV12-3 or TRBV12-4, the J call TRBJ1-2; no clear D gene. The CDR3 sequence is CASSYRGGYTF. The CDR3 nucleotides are TGTGCCAGCAGTTATAGAGGTGGCTACACCTTC.